This T cell receptor (beta chain) was documented in a study of cytomegalovirus exposure and HLA in healthy donors. The CDR3 has 14 amino acids. With 1 base removed from V and 5 bases from J, the gap between germline ends came to 11 bases. The V gene's germline CDR1 is MNHEY and CDR2 SVGAGI. Points on this clone: Its antigen is currently unknown.

Overall study results and limits: In an earlier analysis, in 587 donors, most V segments appeared productive either ~90% or ~30% of the time. In a later analysis, specific HLA alleles were associated with under 20,000 TCR beta sequences at a 0.05 false discovery rate. Reports indicate that TCR beta sequences accurately predicted the HLA-A and HLA-B alleles of most subjects.

Both 60 Vbeta primers and 13 Jbeta primers went into the PCR. Authors' methods: The authors later counted 65 million to 80 million unique TCR beta chains, around 9.9 million of them shared. The method was immunoSEQ multiplex PCR; TCRdb's version includes in-frame clones alone and lacks a portion of them. V, J and clone size are those of that table, while D and trimming were read from the DNA. Here the sample table reports over 75,000 clones. V is TRBV6-5 and J is TRBJ1-1; no firm D call. The sequence came from a man aged 45-65 years in good health and CMV-seronegative. Source material: PBMCs. This CDR3 is CASSYLRVQTEAFF. Here the CDR3 DNA reads TGTGCCAGCAGTTACTTGAGGGTCCAGACTGAAGCTTTCTTT.